A single sample gave rise to the 26 T cell receptor beta chains below, sequenced in a study of spatial heterogeneity in lung cancer. Time point noted: blood at routine non-recurrence follow-up after resection. TCRdb reprocessed the 5' RACE reads with MiXCR, giving one entry per CDR3 protein. The sample includes under 3,000 distinct CDR3 sequences, roughly 55% of them seen just once. Sequences were derived from PBMCs, sampled at follow-up. These receptors were collected from a female donor with early-stage non-small cell lung cancer.

This clonotype turned up a few times. The library was designed around alpha chains, so this beta chain is a stray read whose abundance carries little weight. This chain uses TRBV5-4 with TRBJ2-1; 8 bases map to TRBD1. The CDR3 totals 10 residues. Germline assignment: CDR1 SGHNT and CDR2 YYREEE (reference sequence). The V gene end was trimmed by 7 bases and the J gene end by 15 bases; junction bases not matched to a gene: 6. The CDR3 DNA reads TGTGCCAGCGGGTCGGACAGGGTGTTCTTC. Translating gives CASGSDRVFF.

This clonotype appeared a few times. This beta chain was picked up by a library intended for alpha chains and is off target, so its count carries little meaning. The rearrangement uses TRBV7-9 and TRBJ2-7; D uncertain. Trimming took off 0 bases at V and 2 bases at J, with 8 bases between the two ends. The CDR3 spans 14 residues. Germline V gene data show CDR1 as SEHNR and CDR2 as FQNEAQ (reference sequence). The DNA of the CDR3 is TGTGCCAGCAGCTTAGCCAGCTTGCCCTACGAGCAGTACTTC. Protein product: CASSLASLPYEQYF.

Details on this clonotype: A library made for alpha chains picked up this beta chain off target, so its size means little. V is TRBV11-1 and J is TRBJ1-1, with TRBD1 identical over 7 bases. Per germline, CDR1 SGHAT and CDR2 FQDESV (reference sequence). CDR3 size: 15 residues. With 2 bases clipped from V and 4 bases from J, the junction kept 7 bases outside the gene matches. CDR3 DNA: TGTGCCAGCAGCTTACGATACAGGGGAGGCACTGAAGCTTTCTTT. It translates to CASSLRYRGGTEAFF. Full variable domain (outside the CDR3, taken from reference TRBV11-1 and TRBJ1-1): EAEVAQSPRYKITEKSQAVAFWCDPISGHATLYWYRQILGQGPELLVQFQDESVVDDSQLPKDRFSAERLKGVDSTLKIQPAELGDSAMYLCASSLRYRGGTEAFFGQGTRLTVV.

This clonotype was counted a few times. This beta chain appears as a stray read in a library generated for alpha chains; its size is not informative. The CDR3 reads CASSYYSETQYF. The CDR3, as DNA: TGTGCCAGCAGCTACTACTCAGAGACCCAGTACTTC. This chain joins TRBV7-6 and TRBJ2-5; D gene uncertain. Germline values: CDR1 SGHVS, CDR2 FNYEAQ. The CDR3 covers 12 residues. The germline V and J ends were trimmed by 4 bases and 4 bases, with 7 bases remaining between them.

This clonotype occurred a few times. Being off target in a library aimed at alpha chains, this beta chain has a size of little meaning. V and J are TRBV20-1 and TRBJ2-3; D may be TRBD1 or TRBD2 (6 bases each). V was clipped by 5 bases and J by 2 bases, with 14 bases between them. In germline, CDR1 is DFQATT, CDR2 SNEGSKA (reference sequence). This CDR3 contains 14 residues. CDR3 protein: CSAHLGGPTDTQYF. CDR3 nucleotide sequence: TGCAGTGCTCACCTAGGGGGGCCCACAGATACGCAGTATTTT.

The table lists this clonotype with a few counts. Being off target in a library aimed at alpha chains, this beta chain has a size of little meaning. The gene calls are TRBV10-3 and TRBJ2-3; 9 bases are shared with TRBD1. Germline V gives CDR1 ENHRY, CDR2 SYGVKD. The CDR3 length is 14 residues. V trimming: 8 bases; J trimming: 2 bases; junction bases outside the gene matches: 5. This CDR3 reads CAISGTGTTDTQYF. DNA for the CDR3: TGTGCCATCTCGGGGACAGGGACCACAGATACGCAGTATTTT.

Concerning this clonotype itself: The junction shows a germline mismatch at one end, possibly a read error. This beta chain appears as a stray read in a library generated for alpha chains; its size is not informative. The V call is TRBV2, the J call TRBJ2-7; weak D call: TRBD1 (5 bases). This CDR3 has 14 amino acids. Germline V lookup: CDR1 SNHLY, CDR2 FYNNEI. The CDR3 DNA reads TGTGACAGCAATCTGCAGGGAACCTCCGGAGAGCAGTACTTC. It specifies CDSNLQGTSGEQYF.

To note about this clonotype: Found in a library prepared for alpha chains, this beta chain is an off-target read, and its abundance has little meaning. The chain employs TRBV7-2 and TRBJ2-3, with no clear D. The CDR3 contains 14 residues. Trimming shortened V by 3 bases and J by 0 bases, and 7 bases separated the two germline ends. The V gene's germline CDR1 is SGHTA and CDR2 FQGNSA. CDR3 region: CASSLIQSTDTQYF. For the CDR3, the DNA is TGTGCCAGCAGCTTGATCCAGAGCACAGATACGCAGTATTTT.

Remarks on this clonotype: As an off-target read in a library built for alpha chains, this beta chain has a frequency of little significance. The chain uses TRBV9 and TRBJ2-5; a weak D match, TRBD2 (5 bases). Trimming pared 2 bases from V and 4 bases from J, leaving 12 bases between. Germline V gene lookup returns CDR1 SGDLS and CDR2 YYNGEE. The CDR3 consists of 14 residues. The CDR3 reads CASSVGAEVETQYF. The CDR3 DNA follows: TGTGCCAGCAGCGTTGGAGCGGAGGTAGAGACCCAGTACTTC.

This clonotype was seen only a few times. The library was designed around alpha chains, so this beta chain is a stray read whose abundance carries little weight. The chain couples TRBV7-8 to TRBJ2-4; D may be TRBD1 or TRBD2 (6 bases each). Germline values: CDR1 SGHVS, CDR2 FQNEAQ. V was pared by 5 bases and J by 0 bases, with 11 bases between. The CDR3 length is 15 residues. This chain's CDR3 is CASSIGGGAKNIQYF. The CDR3 DNA is TGTGCCAGCAGCATTGGAGGGGGAGCCAAAAACATTCAGTACTTC.

As concerns this clonotype: This beta chain was picked up by a library intended for alpha chains and is off target, so its count carries little meaning. The chain recombines TRBV20-1 with TRBJ2-5, with D possibly being TRBD2 (6 bases). The CDR3 covers 15 residues. Germline CDR1 and CDR2: DFQATT and SNEGSKA (reference sequence). Trimming pared 0 bases from V and 5 bases from J, leaving 16 bases between. Here the CDR3 DNA reads TGCAGTGCTAGAGATCCTCAAGGGGCGGGGGAGACCCAGTACTTC. Translating it yields CSARDPQGAGETQYF.

Notes on this clonotype: This beta chain is a stray read from a library made for alpha chains; its abundance is not meaningful. This rearrangement joins TRBV2 to TRBJ2-5; 9 positions match TRBD1. Germline assignment: CDR1 SNHLY and CDR2 FYNNEI. The CDR3 contains 14 residues. The J segment lost 1 base and the V segment lost 6 bases, leaving 3 bases of the junction unmatched. The CDR3 DNA follows: TGTGCCAGCAGAAAGGACAGGGGCCAAGAGACCCAGTACTTC. Amino acid sequence: CASRKDRGQETQYF.

This clonotype has just a few counts. Since the library was made to target alpha chains, this beta chain is a stray read and its abundance is not meaningful. V is TRBV7-9 and J is TRBJ2-4; weak D call: TRBD2 (5 bases). Germline assignment: CDR1 SEHNR and CDR2 FQNEAQ (reference sequence). V was trimmed by 3 bases and J by 7 bases, leaving 16 bases between them. The CDR3 loop spans 15 amino acids. In nucleotides, the CDR3 is TGTGCCAGCAGCTTGAGATGGGGAGCTGGGAACATTCAGTACTTC. Its translation is CASSLRWGAGNIQYF.

This clonotype was detected a few times. Within a library made for alpha chains, this beta chain is off target, and its count is uninformative. The CDR3 loop is CASNPGTAANNEQFF. In nucleotides, the CDR3 is TGTGCCAGCAACCCCGGGACAGCCGCCAACAATGAGCAGTTCTTC. The rearrangement joins TRBV4-2 to TRBJ2-1; 7 nucleotides line up with TRBD1. The V gene's germline CDR1 is LGHNA and CDR2 YNFKEQ. After removal of 7 bases from V and 5 bases from J, the junction contained 11 bases not matched to a gene. The CDR3 is made up of 15 amino acids.

This clonotype was observed a few times. The library was built for alpha chains, so this beta chain is an off-target read and its size means little. The chain has TRBV11-2 and TRBJ2-3; 7 bases align to TRBD2. Trimming removed 5 bases from V and 0 bases from J; junction bases left unmatched: 5. Germline-derived CDR1 and CDR2 are SGHAT and FQNNGV. This CDR3 has 15 residues. The CDR3 DNA follows: TGTGCCAGCAGCCCGTTAGCGGGTAGCACAGATACGCAGTATTTT. Encoded protein: CASSPLAGSTDTQYF.

To note about this clonotype: In a library made to pick up alpha chains, this beta chain is a stray read with a size that means little. The V and J genes are TRBV7-9 and TRBJ2-3, with D unclear. Germline values: CDR1 SEHNR, CDR2 FQNEAQ (reference sequence). The CDR3 has 15 residues. V lost 7 bases, J lost 0 bases, and 14 bases lay in between. The CDR3 nucleotides are TGTGCCAGCAATAGGCAGGTTTCTAGCACAGATACGCAGTATTTT. It specifies CASNRQVSSTDTQYF.

Comment on this clonotype: Little can be read into the size of this beta chain, an off-target read in a library designed for alpha chains. The chain links TRBV7-8 to TRBJ2-7, with 8 bases matching TRBD1. Germline assignment: CDR1 SGHVS and CDR2 FQNEAQ. V was pared by 5 bases and J by 0 bases, with 6 bases of the junction left unmatched. The CDR3 extends over 15 amino acids. CDR3 coding DNA: TGTGCCAGCAGCCAACCGGGACAGGACTCCTACGAGCAGTACTTC. Translation: CASSQPGQDSYEQYF. Variable domain in full (rest from reference TRBV7-8 and TRBJ2-7): GAGVSQSPRYKVAKRGQDVALRCDPISGHVSLFWYQQALGQGPEFLTYFQNEAQLDKSGLPSDRFFAERPEGSVSTLKIQRTQQEDSAVYLCASSQPGQDSYEQYFGPGTRLTVT.

There are a few counts of this clonotype. This beta chain is an off-target read within a library intended for alpha chains, so its frequency means little. The chain combines TRBV7-9 with TRBJ2-7; 9 nucleotides line up with TRBD2. This CDR3 spans 16 amino acids. Germline assignment: CDR1 SEHNR and CDR2 FQNEAQ (reference sequence). V trimming: 5 bases; J trimming: 3 bases; junction bases outside the gene matches: 11. In nucleotides, the CDR3 is TGTGCCAGCAGCAATCGGCCCTCAGCGGGAGGCTACGAGCAGTACTTC. Translation: CASSNRPSAGGYEQYF.

Regarding this clonotype: The library was prepared for alpha chains; this beta chain is a stray read, so its frequency means little. This rearrangement joins TRBV7-9 to TRBJ2-5, with D hard to call. From germline, CDR1 is SEHNR and CDR2 FQNEAQ (reference sequence). The V end was cut by 7 bases, the J end by 5 bases, with 8 bases between. This CDR3 has 11 residues. The DNA for the CDR3 is TGTGCCAGCACCCGTGGGGAGACCCAGTACTTC. Translating it yields CASTRGETQYF.

As to this clonotype: This beta chain is a stray read from a library made for alpha chains; its abundance is not meaningful. The chain employs TRBV4-1 and TRBJ1-2; the match to TRBD1 covers 9 bases. The trim removed 1 base at V and 8 bases at J, leaving 11 bases unmatched. The CDR3 has 16 residues. Germline loops: CDR1 MGHRA, CDR2 YSYEKL. In DNA, the CDR3 is TGCGCCAGCAGCCAAGGGACAGGGGTAATATACGGGGGCTACACCTTC. Protein product: CASSQGTGVIYGGYTF.

Notes on this clonotype: The library was designed around alpha chains, so this beta chain is a stray read whose abundance carries little weight. The CDR3 DNA reads as TGTGCCATCAGTGAGTCGACGGGGACGGCCAATGAGCAGTTCTTC. It is translated as CAISESTGTANEQFF. The V and J genes are TRBV10-3 and TRBJ2-1; D may correspond to TRBD1 or TRBD2 (5 bases each). Deletions cut 0 bases from V and 6 bases from J, with 12 bases between. Germline assignment: CDR1 ENHRY and CDR2 SYGVKD. The CDR3 is 15 residues long.

A few counts support this clonotype. Within a library made for alpha chains, this beta chain is off target, and its count is uninformative. V is TRBV24-1 and J is TRBJ2-2; D remains ambiguous. CDR3 size: 13 residues. CDR1 is KGHDR and CDR2 is SFDVKD in the germline V gene. Trimming pared 8 bases from V and 4 bases from J, leaving 10 bases between. CDR3 DNA sequence: TGTGCCACCAAGGAGAGTGGCACCGGGGAGCTGTTTTTT. Its translation: CATKESGTGELFF.

A note on this clonotype: Found in a library prepared for alpha chains, this beta chain is an off-target read, and its abundance has little meaning. The chain employs TRBV29-1 and TRBJ2-3; D unclear. Germline values: CDR1 SQVTM, CDR2 ANQGSEA. Trimming took 6 bases from V and 2 from J, leaving 12 bases between them. This CDR3 spans 13 amino acids. CDR3 protein: CSVGTVNTDTQYF. CDR3 in DNA: TGCAGCGTGGGCACGGTGAACACAGATACGCAGTATTTT.

As for this clonotype: Because this beta chain is a stray read in a library intended to capture alpha chains, its abundance should not be given much weight. The J gene is TRBJ2-1, the V gene TRBV2; D unresolved. V lost 8 bases and J lost 5, with 10 bases in between. The germline CDR1 and CDR2 sequences are SNHLY and FYNNEI. This CDR3 contains 12 residues. CDR3 protein: CASGQVHNEQFF. The CDR3 nucleotides are TGTGCCAGCGGCCAGGTTCACAATGAGCAGTTCTTC.

With regard to this clonotype: The library was built for alpha chains, so this beta chain is an off-target read and its size means little. The V call is TRBV20-1, the J call TRBJ2-1; 10 bases align to TRBD2. Germline trimming cut 4 bases from V and 9 bases from J; bases unmatched to any gene: 6. CDR3 size: 13 residues. Germline CDR1 is DFQATT and CDR2 is SNEGSKA (reference sequence). CDR3 sequence reads: CSAISGRAGEQFF. The CDR3 DNA follows: TGCAGTGCTATAAGCGGGAGGGCCGGTGAGCAGTTCTTC.

On this clonotype itself: The library was designed around alpha chains, so this beta chain is a stray read whose abundance carries little weight. The V call is TRBV27, the J call TRBJ2-7, with D uncertain. V dropped 6 bases and J dropped 7 bases, with 16 bases sitting between them. This CDR3 is 13 amino acids long. CDR1 and CDR2 from the germline V gene are MNHEY and SMNVEV (reference sequence). This CDR3 is CASSPTSAGEQYF. The CDR3 DNA is TGTGCCAGCAGCCCCACGTCAGCTGGGGAGCAGTACTTC.